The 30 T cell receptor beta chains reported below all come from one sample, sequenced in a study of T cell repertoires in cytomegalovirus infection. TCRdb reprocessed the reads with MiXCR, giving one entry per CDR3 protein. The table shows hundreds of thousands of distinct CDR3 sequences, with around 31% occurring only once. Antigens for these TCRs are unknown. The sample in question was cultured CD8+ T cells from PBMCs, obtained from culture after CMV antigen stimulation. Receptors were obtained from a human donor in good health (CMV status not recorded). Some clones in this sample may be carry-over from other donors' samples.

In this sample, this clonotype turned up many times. CDR3 amino acids: CATSQGFGNQPQHF. For the CDR3, the DNA is TGTGCCACCTCACAGGGGTTTGGCAATCAGCCCCAGCATTTT. The chain carries TRBV19 and TRBJ1-5; TRBD1 matches at 7 bases. V was pared by 10 bases and J by 2 bases, with 8 bases of the junction left unmatched. CDR1 and CDR2 (germline): LNHDA, SQIVND (reference sequence). The CDR3 is 14 amino acids.

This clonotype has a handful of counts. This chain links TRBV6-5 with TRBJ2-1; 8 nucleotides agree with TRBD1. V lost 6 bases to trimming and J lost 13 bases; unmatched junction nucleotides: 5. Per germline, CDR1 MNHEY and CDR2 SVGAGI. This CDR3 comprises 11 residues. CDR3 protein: CASSRGTGQFF. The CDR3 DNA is TGTGCCAGCAGCCGCGGGACAGGACAGTTCTTC.

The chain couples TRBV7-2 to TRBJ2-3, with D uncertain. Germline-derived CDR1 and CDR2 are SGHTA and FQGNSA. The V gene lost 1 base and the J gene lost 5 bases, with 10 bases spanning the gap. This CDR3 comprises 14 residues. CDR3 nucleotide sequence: TGTGCCAGCAGCTTAGGTCTCTCCTTAGATACGCAGTATTTT. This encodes CASSLGLSLDTQYF. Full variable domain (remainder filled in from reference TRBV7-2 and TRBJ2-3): GAGVSQSPSNKVTEKGKDVELRCDPISGHTALYWYRQSLGQGLEFLIYFQGNSAPDKSGLPSDRFSAERTGGSVSTLTIQRTQQEDSAVYLCASSLGLSLDTQYFGPGTRLTVL.

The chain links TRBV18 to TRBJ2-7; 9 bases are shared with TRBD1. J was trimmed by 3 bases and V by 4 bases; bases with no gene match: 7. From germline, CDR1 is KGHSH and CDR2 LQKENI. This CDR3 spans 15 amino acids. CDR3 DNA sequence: TGTGCCAGCTCACTGGGTCGACAGGGGGACTACGAGCAGTACGTC. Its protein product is CASSLGRQGDYEQYV.

CDR3: CASSAGKRFRVRETQYF. The DNA of the CDR3 is TGTGCCAGCAGTGCTGGAAAAAGATTCAGGGTTAGGGAGACCCAGTACTTC. The chain employs TRBV6-1 and TRBJ2-5, with D perhaps TRBD1 (5 bases). V was cut by 4 bases and J by 5 bases, with 23 bases left in between. The germline gives CDR1 MNHNS, CDR2 SASEGT. This CDR3 contains 17 residues.

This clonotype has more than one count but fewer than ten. CDR3 amino acids: CASSYSTSGGQGRTDTQYF. CDR3 nucleotides: TGTGCCAGCAGTTACTCGACTAGCGGGGGGCAGGGACGCACAGATACGCAGTATTTT. The rearrangement uses TRBV6-2 or TRBV6-3 and TRBJ2-3; TRBD2 aligns across 13 bases. V was clipped by 0 bases and J by 1 base; unmatched bases: 7. Germline V gene data show CDR1 as MNHEY and CDR2 as SVGEGT. The CDR3 is 19 amino acids.

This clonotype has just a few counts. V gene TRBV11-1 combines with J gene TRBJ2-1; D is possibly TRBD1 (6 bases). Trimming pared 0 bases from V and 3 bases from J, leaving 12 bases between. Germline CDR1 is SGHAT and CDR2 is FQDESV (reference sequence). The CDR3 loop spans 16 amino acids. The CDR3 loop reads CASSLASGTFYNEQFF. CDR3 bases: TGTGCCAGCAGCTTAGCTTCCGGGACATTCTACAATGAGCAGTTCTTC.

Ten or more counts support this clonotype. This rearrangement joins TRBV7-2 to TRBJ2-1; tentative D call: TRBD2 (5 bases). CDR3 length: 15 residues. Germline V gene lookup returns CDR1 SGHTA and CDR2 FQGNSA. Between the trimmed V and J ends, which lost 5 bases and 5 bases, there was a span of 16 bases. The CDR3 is CASSPTPERDNEQFF. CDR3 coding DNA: TGTGCCAGCAGCCCGACGCCCGAGAGGGACAATGAGCAGTTCTTC.

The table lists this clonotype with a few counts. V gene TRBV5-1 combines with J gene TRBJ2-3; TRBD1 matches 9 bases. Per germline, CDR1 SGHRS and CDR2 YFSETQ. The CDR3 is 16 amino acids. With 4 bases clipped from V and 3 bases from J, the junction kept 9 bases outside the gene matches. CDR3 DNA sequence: TGCGCCAGCAGCGCCTCCGGGACAGGGTCAACAGATACGCAGTATTTT. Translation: CASSASGTGSTDTQYF.

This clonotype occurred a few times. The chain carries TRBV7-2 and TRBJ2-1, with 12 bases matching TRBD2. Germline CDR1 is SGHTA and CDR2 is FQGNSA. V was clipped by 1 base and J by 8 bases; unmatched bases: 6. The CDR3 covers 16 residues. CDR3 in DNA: TGTGCCAGCAGCTTAGGGCTAGCGGGGGGGCCCTATGAGCAGTTCTTC. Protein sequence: CASSLGLAGGPYEQFF. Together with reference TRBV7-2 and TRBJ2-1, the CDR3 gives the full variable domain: GAGVSQSPSNKVTEKGKDVELRCDPISGHTALYWYRQSLGQGLEFLIYFQGNSAPDKSGLPSDRFSAERTGGSVSTLTIQRTQQEDSAVYLCASSLGLAGGPYEQFFGPGTRLTVL.

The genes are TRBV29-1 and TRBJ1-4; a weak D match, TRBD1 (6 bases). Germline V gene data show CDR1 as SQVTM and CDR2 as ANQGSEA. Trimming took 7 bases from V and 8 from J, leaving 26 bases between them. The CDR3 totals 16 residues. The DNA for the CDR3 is TGCAGCGCAATATACAGGGCGGGGCTCGAGAAGGAAAAACTGTTTTTT. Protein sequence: CSAIYRAGLEKEKLFF.

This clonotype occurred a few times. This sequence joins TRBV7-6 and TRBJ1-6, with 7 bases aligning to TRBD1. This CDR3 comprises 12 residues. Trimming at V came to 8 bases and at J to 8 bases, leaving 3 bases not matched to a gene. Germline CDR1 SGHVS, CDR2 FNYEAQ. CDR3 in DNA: TGTGCCAGCCGGGACAGATATTCACCCCTCCACTTT. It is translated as CASRDRYSPLHF.

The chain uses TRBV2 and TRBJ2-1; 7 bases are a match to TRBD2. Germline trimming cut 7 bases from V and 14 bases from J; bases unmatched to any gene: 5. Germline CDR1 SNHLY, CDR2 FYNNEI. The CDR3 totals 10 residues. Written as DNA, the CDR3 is TGTGCCAGCAAGGGAGGGGAGGAGTTCTTC. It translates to CASKGGEEFF.

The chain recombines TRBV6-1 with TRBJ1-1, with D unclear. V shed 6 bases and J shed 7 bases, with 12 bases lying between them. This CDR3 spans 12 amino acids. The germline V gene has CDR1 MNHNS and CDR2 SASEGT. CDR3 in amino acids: CASSSGGFEAFF. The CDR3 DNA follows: TGTGCCAGCAGCTCGGGAGGGTTTGAAGCTTTCTTT.

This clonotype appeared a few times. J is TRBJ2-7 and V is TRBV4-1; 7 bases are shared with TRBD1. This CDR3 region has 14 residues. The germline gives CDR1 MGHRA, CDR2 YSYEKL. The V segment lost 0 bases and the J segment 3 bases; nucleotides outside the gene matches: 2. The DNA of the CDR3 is TGCGCCAGCAGCCAAGAACCAGGGGGCTACGAGCAGTACGTC. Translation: CASSQEPGGYEQYV.

CDR3 loop: CASSSYSSTAVYGYTF. Here the CDR3 DNA reads TGTGCCAGCAGTTCTTACTCCTCGACAGCCGTCTATGGCTACACCTTC. This chain joins TRBV6-5 and TRBJ1-2, with D possibly TRBD1 on 5 matching bases. V was trimmed by 4 bases and J by 4 bases, leaving 19 bases between them. Per germline, CDR1 MNHEY and CDR2 SVGAGI. The CDR3 runs to 16 residues.

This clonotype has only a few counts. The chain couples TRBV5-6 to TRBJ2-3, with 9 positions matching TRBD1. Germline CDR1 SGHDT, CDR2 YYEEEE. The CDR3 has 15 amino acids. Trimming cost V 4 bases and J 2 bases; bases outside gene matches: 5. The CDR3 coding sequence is TGTGCCAGCAGCACCGGGACAGGGATCACAGATACGCAGTATTTT. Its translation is CASSTGTGITDTQYF.

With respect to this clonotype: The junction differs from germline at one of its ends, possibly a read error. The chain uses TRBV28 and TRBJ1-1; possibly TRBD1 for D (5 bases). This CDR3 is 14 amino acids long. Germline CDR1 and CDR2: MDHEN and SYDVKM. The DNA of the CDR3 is TGTGTCAGCACCCCGACAGCCACTAACACTGAAGCTTTCTTT. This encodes CVSTPTATNTEAFF.

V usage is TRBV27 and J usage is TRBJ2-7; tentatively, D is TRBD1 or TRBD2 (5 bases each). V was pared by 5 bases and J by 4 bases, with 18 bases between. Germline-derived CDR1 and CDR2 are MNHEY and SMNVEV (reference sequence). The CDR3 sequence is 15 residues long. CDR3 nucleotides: TGTGCCAGCAGTCCGGGACGGTCTTTTGAATACGAGCAGTACGTC. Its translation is CASSPGRSFEYEQYV.

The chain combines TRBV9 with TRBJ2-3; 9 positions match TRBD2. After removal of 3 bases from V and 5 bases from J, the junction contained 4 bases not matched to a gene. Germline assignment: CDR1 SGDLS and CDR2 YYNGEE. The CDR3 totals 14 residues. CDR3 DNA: TGTGCCAGCAGCGCTAGCGGGGCGCGAGATACGCAGTATTTT. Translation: CASSASGARDTQYF. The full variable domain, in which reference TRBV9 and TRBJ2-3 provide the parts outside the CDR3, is DSGVTQTPKHLITATGQRVTLRCSPRSGDLSVYWYQQSLDQGLQFLIQYYNGEERAKGNILERFSAQQFPDLHSELNLSSLELGDSALYFCASSASGARDTQYFGPGTRLTVL.

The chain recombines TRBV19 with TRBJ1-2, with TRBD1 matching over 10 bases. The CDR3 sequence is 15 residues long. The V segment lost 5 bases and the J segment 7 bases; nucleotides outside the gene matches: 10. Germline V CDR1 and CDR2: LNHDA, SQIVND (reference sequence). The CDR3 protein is CASSPSTGGEVGYTF. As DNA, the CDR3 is TGTGCCAGTAGTCCCTCGACAGGGGGCGAAGTTGGCTACACCTTC. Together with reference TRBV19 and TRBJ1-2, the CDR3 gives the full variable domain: DGGITQSPKYLFRKEGQNVTLSCEQNLNHDAMYWYRQDPGQGLRLIYYSQIVNDFQKGDIAEGYSVSREKKESFPLTVTSAQKNPTAFYLCASSPSTGGEVGYTFGSGTRLTVV.

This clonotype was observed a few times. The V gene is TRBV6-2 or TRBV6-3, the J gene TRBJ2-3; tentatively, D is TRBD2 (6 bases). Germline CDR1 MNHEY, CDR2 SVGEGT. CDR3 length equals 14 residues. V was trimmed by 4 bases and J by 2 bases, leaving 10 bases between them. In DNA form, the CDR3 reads TGTGCCAGCAGTTCGGGACTCTTCACAGATACGCAGTATTTT. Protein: CASSSGLFTDTQYF.

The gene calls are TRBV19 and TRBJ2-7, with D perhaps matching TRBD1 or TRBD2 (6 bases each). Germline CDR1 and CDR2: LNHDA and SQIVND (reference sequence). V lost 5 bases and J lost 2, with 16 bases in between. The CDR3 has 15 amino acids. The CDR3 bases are TGTGCCAGTAGTCTTCCCCGGGGGCCGACCTACGAGCAGTACTTC. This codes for CASSLPRGPTYEQYF.

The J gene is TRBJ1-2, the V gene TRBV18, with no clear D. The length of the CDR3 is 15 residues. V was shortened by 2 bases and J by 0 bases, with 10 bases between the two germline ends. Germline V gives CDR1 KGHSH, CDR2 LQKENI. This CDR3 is CASSPIRPANYGYTF. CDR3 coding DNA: TGTGCCAGCTCACCAATAAGACCGGCTAACTATGGCTACACCTTC.

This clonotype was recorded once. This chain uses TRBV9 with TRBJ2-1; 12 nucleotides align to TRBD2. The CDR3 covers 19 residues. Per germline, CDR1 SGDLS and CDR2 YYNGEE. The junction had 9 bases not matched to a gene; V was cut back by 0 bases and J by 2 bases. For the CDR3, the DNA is TGTGCCAGCAGCGTAGGGACTAGCGGGGAGCCTGGACCCTACAATGAGCAGTTCTTC. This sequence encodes CASSVGTSGEPGPYNEQFF.

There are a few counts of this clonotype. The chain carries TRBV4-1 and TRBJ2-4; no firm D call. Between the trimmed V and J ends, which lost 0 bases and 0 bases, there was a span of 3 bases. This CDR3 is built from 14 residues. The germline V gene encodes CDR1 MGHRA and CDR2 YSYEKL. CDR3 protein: CASSQDVAKNIQYF. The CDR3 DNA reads TGCGCCAGCAGCCAAGATGTAGCCAAAAACATTCAGTACTTC.

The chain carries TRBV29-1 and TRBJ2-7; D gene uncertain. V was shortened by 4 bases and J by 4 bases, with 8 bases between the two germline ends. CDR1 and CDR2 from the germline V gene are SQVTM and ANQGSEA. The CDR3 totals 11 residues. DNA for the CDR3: TGCAGCGTTGTTCACAATTACGAGCAGTACGTC. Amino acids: CSVVHNYEQYV.

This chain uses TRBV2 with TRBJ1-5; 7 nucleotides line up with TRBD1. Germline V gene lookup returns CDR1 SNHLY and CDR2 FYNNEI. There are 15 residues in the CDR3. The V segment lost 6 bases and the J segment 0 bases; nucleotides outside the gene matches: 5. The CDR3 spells CASRGQAYSNQPQHF. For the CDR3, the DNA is TGTGCCAGCAGAGGACAGGCCTATAGCAATCAGCCCCAGCATTTT.

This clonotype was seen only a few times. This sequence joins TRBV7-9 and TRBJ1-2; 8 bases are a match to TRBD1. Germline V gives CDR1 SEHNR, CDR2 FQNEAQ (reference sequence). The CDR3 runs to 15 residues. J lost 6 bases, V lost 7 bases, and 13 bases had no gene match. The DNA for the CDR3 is TGTGCCAGCACCTCAAAAGGACAGGGAGTAAATGGCTACACCTTC. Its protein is CASTSKGQGVNGYTF.

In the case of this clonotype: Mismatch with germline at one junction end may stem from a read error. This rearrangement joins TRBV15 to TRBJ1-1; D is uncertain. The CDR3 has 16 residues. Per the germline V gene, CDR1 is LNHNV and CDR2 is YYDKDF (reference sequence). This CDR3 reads CATSRGWPGPNTETFF. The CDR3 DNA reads TGTGCCACCAGCAGAGGTTGGCCAGGACCTAACACTGAAACTTTCTTT.